Shown below are 27 T cell receptor beta chains from a single sample sequenced in a study of T-cell memory formation after mild COVID-19. TCRdb used MiXCR to reprocess the 5' RACE reads, holding one entry per CDR3 protein. The sample has 10,000 to 15,000 distinct CDR3 sequences, more than 12% seen once. Sequenced: PBMCs or a T cell subset sorted from them (not recorded which). The receptor set was obtained from a man aged 18 to 29 who had mild COVID-19 (a few samples of this study predate the infection). Cell type and time point are not known.

This clonotype occurred many times. The chain uses TRBV13 and TRBJ2-1; either TRBD1 or TRBD2 may supply D (5 bases each). CDR1 is PRHDT, CDR2 FYEKMQ, per germline (reference sequence). The CDR3 loop spans 15 amino acids. The V and J ends lost 3 bases and 4 bases respectively, with 13 bases between them. CDR3 amino acids: CASSFVPGSYNEQFF. CDR3 DNA sequence: TGTGCCAGCAGCTTCGTCCCAGGGAGTTACAATGAGCAGTTCTTC.

The chain is built from TRBV4-1 and TRBJ1-5, with a tentative D call TRBD1 (5 bases). The CDR3 consists of 15 residues. CDR1 and CDR2 (germline): MGHRA, YSYEKL. V was cut by 0 bases and J by 1 base, with 7 bases left in between. CDR3 in amino acids: CASSQDRGSNQPQHF. The CDR3 DNA is TGCGCCAGCAGCCAAGATAGGGGAAGCAATCAGCCCCAGCATTTT.

This clonotype was seen many times. The V call is TRBV12-3 or TRBV12-4, the J call TRBJ2-1; perhaps TRBD1 as D (5 bases). This CDR3 is 14 amino acids long. The V end was cut by 6 bases, the J end by 5 bases, with 14 bases between. Here the CDR3 DNA reads TGTGCCAGCAGGCCCCAGGGAACCCACAATGAGCAGTTCTTC. This translates into CASRPQGTHNEQFF.

As concerns this clonotype: An end of the junction differs from the germline gene, which may be a read error. The J gene is TRBJ2-3, the V gene TRBV7-7; tentative D call: TRBD2 (5 bases). The germline V gene has CDR1 SSHAT and CDR2 FNYEAQ (reference sequence). The length of the CDR3 is 14 residues. The CDR3 DNA follows: TGTGCTAGCAGCTCAACGATAGGAGGCGATACGCAGTATTTT. Amino acid sequence: CASSSTIGGDTQYF.

The V and J genes are TRBV3-1 and TRBJ1-2; D not resolved. Trimming cost V 6 bases and J 6 bases, with 17 bases left between them. CDR3 length: 14 amino acids. Germline V gene lookup returns CDR1 LGHDT and CDR2 YNNKEL (reference sequence). The CDR3 DNA reads TGTGCCAGCAGAGAATCCGGGAAGGTAAATGGCTACACCTTC. This encodes CASRESGKVNGYTF. Full variable domain (rest looked up from reference TRBV3-1 and TRBJ1-2): DTAVSQTPKYLVTQMGNDKSIKCEQNLGHDTMYWYKQDSKKFLKIMFSYNNKELIINETVPNRFSPKSPDKAHLNLHINSLELGDSAVYFCASRESGKVNGYTFGSGTRLTVV.

This clonotype was counted many times. This chain joins TRBV15 and TRBJ2-7; 7 nucleotides line up with TRBD1. CDR1 and CDR2 from the germline V gene are LNHNV and YYDKDF (reference sequence). The CDR3 is made up of 14 amino acids. Germline trimming cut 5 bases from V and 1 base from J; bases unmatched to any gene: 5. The DNA of the CDR3 is TGTGCCACCAGCTTACGACAGGGTTCCTACGAGCAGTACTTC. Translating gives CATSLRQGSYEQYF.

This chain links TRBV28 with TRBJ1-6, with D possibly matching TRBD1 (6 bases). The germline V gene encodes CDR1 MDHEN and CDR2 SYDVKM. Trimming cost V 1 base and J 0 bases, with 13 bases left between them. The CDR3 is made up of 18 amino acids. CDR3 region: CASSLFEDSPSYNSPLHF. The CDR3 DNA reads as TGTGCCAGCAGTTTATTTGAGGACAGTCCCTCCTATAATTCACCCCTCCACTTT.

This clonotype occurred many times. The chain joins TRBV10-2 to TRBJ2-2; D is undetermined. This CDR3 contains 12 residues. V shed 6 bases and J shed 6 bases, with 8 bases lying between them. Looked up from germline, CDR1 is WSHSY and CDR2 is SAAADI. The CDR3 spells CASRYGAGELFF. CDR3 bases: TGCGCCAGCAGATATGGGGCCGGGGAGCTGTTTTTT.

This clonotype was recorded at least ten times. This chain's CDR3 is CASSLDREGGADEQFF. CDR3 sequence (DNA): TGTGCCAGCAGCTTAGATCGCGAGGGCGGGGCGGATGAGCAGTTCTTC. V is TRBV7-6 and J is TRBJ2-1, with D possibly matching TRBD2 (6 bases). The V end was cut by 1 base, the J end by 8 bases, with 18 bases between. CDR3 length: 16 amino acids. CDR1 SGHVS and CDR2 FNYEAQ come from the germline V gene.

This clonotype has at least ten counts. V is TRBV7-2 and J is TRBJ1-5; D remains unclear. Per germline, CDR1 SGHTA and CDR2 FQGNSA. The CDR3 sequence is 13 residues long. The V end lost 5 bases, the J end lost 6 bases, and 11 bases lay between the germline ends. The CDR3 nucleotides read TGTGCCAGCAGCCCTGAAAGGGTTCAGCCCCAGCATTTT. Encoded protein: CASSPERVQPQHF.

A single count supports this clonotype. The chain employs TRBV10-3 and TRBJ1-5, with no clear D. This CDR3 region has 14 residues. Germline CDR1 reads ENHRY; CDR2 reads SYGVKD. V dropped 5 bases and J dropped 2 bases, with 10 bases sitting between them. Here the CDR3 reads CAISSDGGNQPQHF. DNA for the CDR3: TGTGCCATCAGTTCGGACGGGGGCAATCAGCCCCAGCATTTT.

This clonotype has a handful of counts. This chain connects TRBV7-6 to TRBJ2-3; D is undetermined. V lost 4 bases and J 2 bases, leaving 4 bases between the germline ends. The CDR3 loop spans 12 amino acids. From germline, CDR1 is SGHVS and CDR2 FNYEAQ. Written as DNA, the CDR3 is TGTGCCAGCAGCTCTAACACAGATACGCAGTATTTT. It specifies CASSSNTDTQYF.

This clonotype appeared many times. The junction departs from the called germline gene at one end, perhaps through a read error. This sequence joins TRBV7-7 and TRBJ2-3, with 8 bases aligning to TRBD2. Germline assignment: CDR1 SSHAT and CDR2 FNYEAQ (reference sequence). The CDR3 runs to 15 residues. CDR3 DNA: TGTGCTAGCAGCTACGCAGCGGGGGGCACAGATACGCAGTATTTT. This codes for CASSYAAGGTDTQYF.

This clonotype occurred many times. The V gene is TRBV5-1, the J gene TRBJ2-3; TRBD1 is a possible D gene (6 bases). Germline V CDR1 and CDR2: SGHRS, YFSETQ. V was pared by 1 base and J by 0 bases, with 9 bases between. The CDR3 has 15 residues. The CDR3 loop reads CASSLYRASTDTQYF. The CDR3, as DNA: TGCGCCAGCAGCTTGTACAGGGCCAGCACAGATACGCAGTATTTT.

There are many counts of this clonotype. The genes are TRBV3-1 and TRBJ2-7; D is possibly TRBD1 or TRBD2 (5 bases each). In germline, CDR1 is LGHDT, CDR2 YNNKEL (reference sequence). Deletions cut 1 base from V and 2 bases from J, with 6 bases between. The CDR3 contains 13 residues. CDR3 in DNA: TGTGCCAGCAGCCAAGGAGGGGCCTACGAGCAGTACTTC. Protein sequence: CASSQGGAYEQYF.

This clonotype was observed at least ten times. The chain employs TRBV2 and TRBJ2-5; the D call may be TRBD1 or TRBD2 (5 bases each). From germline, CDR1 is SNHLY and CDR2 FYNNEI. V lost 4 bases and J lost 0, with 15 bases in between. The length of the CDR3 is 16 residues. The CDR3 loop is CASSGVLGVHQETQYF. DNA for the CDR3: TGTGCCAGCAGTGGGGTCTTGGGGGTGCACCAAGAGACCCAGTACTTC.

The chain links TRBV12-3 or TRBV12-4 to TRBJ2-7, with 9 bases aligning to TRBD1. The CDR3 has 15 amino acids. Trimming cost V 5 bases and J 0 bases; bases outside gene matches: 5. Written as DNA, the CDR3 is TGTGCCAGCAGTCCCCGACAGGGGGACTCCTACGAGCAGTACTTC. It encodes CASSPRQGDSYEQYF.

The CDR3 here is CASGLLDNSPLHF. The CDR3 DNA reads as TGTGCCAGCGGTCTACTGGATAATTCACCCCTCCACTTT. The rearrangement joins TRBV25-1 to TRBJ1-6, with D unresolved. CDR3 length: 13 amino acids. Germline lookup yields CDR1 MGHDK and CDR2 SYGVNS. Trimming removed 8 bases from V and 5 bases from J, with 10 bases in between.

This clonotype has ten or more counts. The DNA of the CDR3 is TGTGCCAGCAGCCCGGACAGGGGGCCTTACAATGAGCAGTTCTTC. This sequence encodes CASSPDRGPYNEQFF. This sequence joins TRBV11-3 and TRBJ2-1; 11 bases match TRBD1. V trimming: 5 bases; J trimming: 4 bases; junction bases outside the gene matches: 4. CDR1 is SGHNT, CDR2 YENEEA, per germline. The CDR3 has 15 residues.

This clonotype was found many times. V is TRBV18 and J is TRBJ2-1; TRBD1 or TRBD2 may be the D gene (5 bases each). Germline V lookup: CDR1 KGHSH, CDR2 LQKENI. The V end lost 3 bases, the J end lost 8 bases, and 14 bases lay between the germline ends. There are 14 residues in the CDR3. The DNA of the CDR3 is TGTGCCAGCTCACCGTGGGGGTGGCAAGATGAGCAGTTCTTC. Translating gives CASSPWGWQDEQFF.

Comments on this clonotype: One end of the junction is discordant with germline, which a read error may explain. The chain is built from TRBV10-2 and TRBJ2-3; 7 nucleotides match TRBD2. The CDR3 covers 15 residues. CDR1 and CDR2 from the germline V gene are WSHSY and SAAADI. The CDR3 DNA reads TGCTCCAGCAGTGAGTCTTTACTAGCGAGAGATACGCAGTATTTT. Translating it yields CSSSESLLARDTQYF.

The CDR3 DNA follows: TGTGCCATCAGTGAATTCAGGACGATTGGAAACACCATATATTTT. It codes for CAISEFRTIGNTIYF. The genes are TRBV10-3 and TRBJ1-3; D is uncertain. Between the trimmed V and J ends, which lost 3 bases and 3 bases, there was a span of 12 bases. The CDR3 is 15 amino acids. Germline V lookup: CDR1 ENHRY, CDR2 SYGVKD.

The chain links TRBV6-1 to TRBJ2-7; 8 nucleotides agree with TRBD2. The CDR3 totals 14 residues. Germline CDR1 MNHNS, CDR2 SASEGT. Germline trimming cut 7 bases from V and 4 bases from J; bases unmatched to any gene: 9. In DNA, the CDR3 is TGTGCCAGCACGGTTGAGGCGGGGGGTTACGAGCAGTACTTC. Translating gives CASTVEAGGYEQYF.

Of note for this clonotype: This may arise from a read error, as a much more abundant clone is one base away. This rearrangement joins TRBV4-3 to TRBJ2-3; TRBD2 aligns across 10 bases. Per the germline V gene, CDR1 is LGHNA and CDR2 is YSLEER. The CDR3 totals 16 residues. The J segment lost 9 bases and the V segment lost 1 base, leaving 10 bases of the junction unmatched. For the CDR3, the DNA is TGCGCCAGCAGCCAAGTCTGGCGAGCGGGGGGGCCAACGCAGTATTTT. Translating it yields CASSQVWRAGGPTQYF.

The sample holds many counts of this clonotype. The V and J genes are TRBV10-1 and TRBJ2-3, with 7 bases that match TRBD2. Germline CDR1 and CDR2: WNHNN and SYGVQD (reference sequence). With V trimmed by 6 bases and J by 0 bases, 6 bases remained unmatched. The CDR3 has 15 amino acids. The CDR3 nucleotides are TGCGCCAGCAGCACTAGCGCGGGGAGCACAGATACGCAGTATTTT. This sequence encodes CASSTSAGSTDTQYF.

V and J are TRBV9 and TRBJ2-2; maybe TRBD2 (6 bases). The CDR3 contains 16 residues. Per the germline V gene, CDR1 is SGDLS and CDR2 is YYNGEE. Trimming shortened V by 4 bases and J by 0 bases, and 13 bases separated the two germline ends. CDR3 DNA sequence: TGTGCCAGCAGCCAAGCGGGTATCGCGAACACCGGGGAGCTGTTTTTT. This codes for CASSQAGIANTGELFF. Full variable domain (missing parts from reference TRBV9 and TRBJ2-2): DSGVTQTPKHLITATGQRVTLRCSPRSGDLSVYWYQQSLDQGLQFLIQYYNGEERAKGNILERFSAQQFPDLHSELNLSSLELGDSALYFCASSQAGIANTGELFFGEGSRLTVL.

The chain combines TRBV7-2 with TRBJ2-1, with D possibly matching TRBD1 (6 bases). Germline V gene lookup returns CDR1 SGHTA and CDR2 FQGNSA. This CDR3 has 15 residues. V was clipped by 1 base and J by 8 bases, with 15 bases between them. The CDR3 here is CASSLGRGQLDEQFF. The CDR3 DNA sequence: TGTGCCAGCAGCTTAGGTCGGGGACAACTCGATGAGCAGTTCTTC.